This record covers a single T cell receptor (beta chain). The antigen is undetermined. The V and J ends lost 5 bases and 8 bases respectively, with 11 bases between them. The germline V gene encodes CDR1 MDHEN and CDR2 SYDVKM. The CDR3 is 12 amino acids. Sequenced by immunoSEQ multiplex PCR; TCRdb stores in-frame clones only, minus some. Of more than 65,000 clones listed, roughly 84% were seen once; the top ten hold 0.39%. The data originate from a study of graft-versus-host responses after intestinal transplantation. Across the study: As for transplant type, recipients had multivisceral, liver-intestinal, or isolated intestinal grafts. After anti-thymocyte globulin induction, recipients took tacrolimus and steroids for roughly three years.

The J gene is TRBJ2-3, the V gene TRBV28; TRBD2 might be the D (5 bases). This specimen consisted of unstimulated CD4+ T cells sorted from spleen or lymph node cells, obtained before transplant. The sequence derives from a human donor who was the organ donor for an intestinal transplant. CDR3 loop: CASSPRGSTQYF. In DNA form, the CDR3 reads TGTGCCAGCAGTCCACGAGGGAGTACGCAGTATTTT.